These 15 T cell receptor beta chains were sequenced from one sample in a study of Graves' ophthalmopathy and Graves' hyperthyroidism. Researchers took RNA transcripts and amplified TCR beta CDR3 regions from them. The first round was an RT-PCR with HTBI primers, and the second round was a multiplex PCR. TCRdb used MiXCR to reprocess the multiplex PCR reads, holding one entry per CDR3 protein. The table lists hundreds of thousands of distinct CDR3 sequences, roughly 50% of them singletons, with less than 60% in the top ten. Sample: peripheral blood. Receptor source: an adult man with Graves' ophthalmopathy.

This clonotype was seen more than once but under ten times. The CDR3 region is CASSQESENTEAFF. The CDR3 nucleotides are TGCGCCAGCAGCCAAGAATCAGAAAACACTGAAGCTTTCTTT. The chain is built from TRBV4-1 and TRBJ1-1; D call uncertain. The CDR3 runs 14 residues. Trimming removed 0 bases at V and 2 bases at J, with 7 bases between. The germline gives CDR1 MGHRA, CDR2 YSYEKL.

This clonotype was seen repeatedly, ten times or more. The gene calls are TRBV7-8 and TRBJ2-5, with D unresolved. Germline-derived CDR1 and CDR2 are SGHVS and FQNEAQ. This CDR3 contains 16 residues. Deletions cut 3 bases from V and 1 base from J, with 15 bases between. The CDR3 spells CASSLRHPIGQETQYF. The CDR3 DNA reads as TGTGCCAGCAGCTTGAGGCACCCAATCGGCCAAGAGACCCAGTACTTC.

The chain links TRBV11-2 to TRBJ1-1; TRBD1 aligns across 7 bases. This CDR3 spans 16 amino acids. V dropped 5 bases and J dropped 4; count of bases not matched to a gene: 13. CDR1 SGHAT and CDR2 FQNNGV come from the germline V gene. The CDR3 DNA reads TGTGCCAGCAGCATACCGGTCTTGCAGGGGGGCACTGAAGCTTTCTTT. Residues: CASSIPVLQGGTEAFF.

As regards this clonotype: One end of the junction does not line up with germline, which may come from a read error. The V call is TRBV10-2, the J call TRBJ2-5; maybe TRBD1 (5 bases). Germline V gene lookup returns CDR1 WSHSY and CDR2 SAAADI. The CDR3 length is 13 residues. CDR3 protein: CASSYRIQETQYF. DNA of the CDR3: TGTGCCAGCAGTTACAGGATTCAAGAGACCCAGTACTTC.

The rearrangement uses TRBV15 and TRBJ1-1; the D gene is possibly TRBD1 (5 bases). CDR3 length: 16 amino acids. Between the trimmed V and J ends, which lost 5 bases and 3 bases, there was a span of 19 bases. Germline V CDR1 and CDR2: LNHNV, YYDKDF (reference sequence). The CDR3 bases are TGTGCCACCAGCCCTCGGGACTTCCGGGGGTACACTGAAGCTTTCTTT. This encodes CATSPRDFRGYTEAFF. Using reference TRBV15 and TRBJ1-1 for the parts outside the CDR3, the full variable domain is DAMVIQNPRYQVTQFGKPVTLSCSQTLNHNVMYWYQQKSSQAPKLLFHYYDKDFNNEADTPDNFQSRRPNTSFCFLDIRSPGLGDTAMYLCATSPRDFRGYTEAFFGQGTRLTVV.

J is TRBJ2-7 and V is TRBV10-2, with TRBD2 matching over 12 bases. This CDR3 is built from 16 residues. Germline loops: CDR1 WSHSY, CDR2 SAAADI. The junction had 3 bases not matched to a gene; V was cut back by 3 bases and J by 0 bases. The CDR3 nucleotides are TGCGCCAGCAGTGACCAGACTAGCGGGAGCTCCTACGAGCAGTACTTC. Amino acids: CASSDQTSGSSYEQYF.

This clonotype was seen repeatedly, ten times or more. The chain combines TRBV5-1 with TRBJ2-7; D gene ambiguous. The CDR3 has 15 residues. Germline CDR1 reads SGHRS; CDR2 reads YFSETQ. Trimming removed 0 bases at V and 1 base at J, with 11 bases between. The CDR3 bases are TGCGCCAGCAGCTTGGGGGTCGGCAGGTCCTACGAGCAGTACTTC. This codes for CASSLGVGRSYEQYF.

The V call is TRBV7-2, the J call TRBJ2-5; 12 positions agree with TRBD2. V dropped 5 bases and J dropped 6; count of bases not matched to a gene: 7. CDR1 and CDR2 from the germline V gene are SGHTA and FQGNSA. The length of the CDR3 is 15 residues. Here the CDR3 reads CASSPPSGGAKTQYF. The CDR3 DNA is TGTGCCAGCAGCCCGCCTAGCGGGGGGGCCAAGACCCAGTACTTC.

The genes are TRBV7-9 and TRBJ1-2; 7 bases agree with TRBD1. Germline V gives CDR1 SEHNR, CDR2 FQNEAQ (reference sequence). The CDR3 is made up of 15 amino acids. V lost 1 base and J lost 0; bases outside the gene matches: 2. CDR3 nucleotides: TGTGCCAGCAGCTTAGGGGACAGACCTAACTATGGCTACACCTTC. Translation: CASSLGDRPNYGYTF.

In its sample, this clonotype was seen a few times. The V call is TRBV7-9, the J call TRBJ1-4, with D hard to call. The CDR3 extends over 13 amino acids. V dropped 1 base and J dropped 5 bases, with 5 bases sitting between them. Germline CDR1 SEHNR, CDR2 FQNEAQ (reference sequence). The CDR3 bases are TGTGCCAGCAGCTTAGGGTTGAATGAAAAACTGTTTTTT. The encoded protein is CASSLGLNEKLFF.

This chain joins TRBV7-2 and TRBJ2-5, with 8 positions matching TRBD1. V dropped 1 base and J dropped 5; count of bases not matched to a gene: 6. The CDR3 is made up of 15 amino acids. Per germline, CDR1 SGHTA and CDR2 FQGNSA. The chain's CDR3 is CASSLGYRGEETQYF. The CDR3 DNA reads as TGTGCCAGCAGCTTAGGTTACAGGGGGGAGGAGACCCAGTACTTC.

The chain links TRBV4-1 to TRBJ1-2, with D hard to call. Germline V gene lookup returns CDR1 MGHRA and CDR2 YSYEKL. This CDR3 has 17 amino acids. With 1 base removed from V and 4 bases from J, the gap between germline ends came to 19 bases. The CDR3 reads CASSQGLGGRGTYGYTF. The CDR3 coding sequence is TGCGCCAGCAGCCAAGGTCTGGGAGGACGGGGAACCTATGGCTACACCTTC.

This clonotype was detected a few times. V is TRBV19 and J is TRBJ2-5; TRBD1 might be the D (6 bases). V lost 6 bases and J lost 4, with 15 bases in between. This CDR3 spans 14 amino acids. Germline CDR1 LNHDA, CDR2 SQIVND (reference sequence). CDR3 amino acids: CASRPKGTSETQYF. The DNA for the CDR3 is TGTGCCAGTAGACCAAAGGGGACATCAGAGACCCAGTACTTC.

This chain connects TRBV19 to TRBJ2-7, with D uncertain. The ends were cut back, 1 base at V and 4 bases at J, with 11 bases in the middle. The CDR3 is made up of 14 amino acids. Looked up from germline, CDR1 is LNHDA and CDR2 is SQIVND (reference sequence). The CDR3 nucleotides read TGTGCCAGTAGTATAGTCCCAGACGAATACGAGCAGTACTTC. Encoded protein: CASSIVPDEYEQYF.

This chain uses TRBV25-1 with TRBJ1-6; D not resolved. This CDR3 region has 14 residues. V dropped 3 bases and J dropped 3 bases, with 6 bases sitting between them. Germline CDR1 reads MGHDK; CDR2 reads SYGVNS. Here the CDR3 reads CASSDWDYNSPLHF. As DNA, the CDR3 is TGTGCCAGCAGTGATTGGGACTATAATTCACCCCTCCACTTT.